One sample yielded the 19 T cell receptor beta chains listed below, sequenced in a study of CD8+CD57+ T cells in acquired aplastic anemia. Individuals selected for sequencing had exhibited CD8+CD57+ cell expansion on flow cytometry. Genomic DNA templated the TCR beta VDJ and CDR3 profiling. MiXCR, run by TCRdb on the reads, gives a single entry per CDR3 protein. The sample shows 180,000 or so distinct CDR3 sequences, around 48% of them seen only once. The sequencing input was sorted CD4+, CD8+, or CD8+CD57+ T cells (not recorded which) from PBMCs. These receptor sequences come from a human donor with aplastic anemia.

This clonotype was picked up many times. The V and J genes are TRBV12-3 or TRBV12-4 and TRBJ1-5, with D possibly TRBD1 on 5 matching bases. Trimming shortened V by 6 bases and J by 6 bases, and 18 bases separated the two germline ends. The length of the CDR3 is 15 residues. In DNA form, the CDR3 reads TGTGCCAGCAGATTCCCCGGGGGGGGACGTCAGCCCCAGCATTTT. Translating it yields CASRFPGGGRQPQHF.

This clonotype showed up many times. This chain joins TRBV7-7 and TRBJ2-5; no clear D gene. The CDR3 sequence is 11 residues long. Trimming pared 6 bases from V and 5 bases from J, leaving 7 bases between. Germline V gene data show CDR1 as SSHAT and CDR2 as FNYEAQ (reference sequence). The CDR3 DNA sequence: TGTGCCAGCAGTCAAGGGGAGACCCAGTACTTC. This encodes CASSQGETQYF.

Points on this clonotype: A read error is likely, as this CDR3 ends without the conserved phenylalanine or tryptophan. V and J are TRBV20-1 and TRBJ2-7; D unclear. CDR3 length equals 15 residues. Trimming removed 1 base at V and 6 bases at J, with 19 bases between. Germline CDR1 is DFQATT and CDR2 is SNEGSKA (reference sequence). The CDR3 region is CSARAPSSGVGEQYL. The CDR3 DNA reads TGCAGTGCTAGAGCCCCCTCGAGTGGGGTGGGCGAGCAGTACCTC.

This clonotype turned up a few times. This chain joins TRBV3-1 and TRBJ2-2; perhaps D is TRBD1 or TRBD2 (5 bases each). This CDR3 comprises 15 residues. Trimming stripped 4 bases from V and 6 bases from J, with 15 bases between. The germline CDR1 and CDR2 sequences are LGHDT and YNNKEL (reference sequence). CDR3 nucleotides: TGTGCCAGCAGCCGCACCGGGACCCCTTCCGGGGAGCTGTTTTTT. Translated, it gives CASSRTGTPSGELFF.

In regard to this clonotype: This may be a read error: a much more frequent sequence differs by one nucleotide. This likely comes from a read error, as the CDR3 has no conserved phenylalanine or tryptophan at its end. The chain carries TRBV5-5 and TRBJ1-1; D is possibly TRBD1 (5 bases). The CDR3 consists of 16 residues. CDR1 and CDR2 (germline): SGHKS, YYEKEE (reference sequence). The CDR3 sequence: CASSLQGDIGNTEAFS. The CDR3 DNA reads as TGCGCCAGCAGCTTGCAGGGAGACATCGGGAACACTGAAGCTTTCTCT.

This clonotype was seen ten or more times. The V and J genes are TRBV7-3 and TRBJ2-6; no definite D call. Trimming took 5 bases from V and 0 from J, leaving 8 bases between them. CDR3 length: 15 amino acids. From germline, CDR1 is SGHTA and CDR2 FQGTGA. The CDR3 nucleotides read TGTGCCAGCAGCATGGGTGGCTCTGGGGCCAACGTCCTGACTTTC. Protein product: CASSMGGSGANVLTF.

To note about this clonotype: Sequence at one end of the junction differs from germline and may be a read error. The V and J genes are TRBV2 and TRBJ2-7; 11 bases are shared with TRBD2. Germline lookup yields CDR1 SNHLY and CDR2 FYNNEI. This CDR3 spans 14 amino acids. CDR3: CASMLAGGIYGQYF. The DNA of the CDR3 is TGTGCCAGCATGTTAGCGGGGGGGATCTACGGGCAGTACTTC. The variable domain in full, completed from reference TRBV2 and TRBJ2-7, reads EPEVTQTPSHQVTQMGQEVILRCVPISNHLYFYWYRQILGQKVEFLVSFYNNEISEKSEIFDDQFSVERPDGSNFTLKIRSTKLEDSAMYFCASMLAGGIYGQYFGPGTRLTVT.

The J gene is TRBJ2-2, the V gene TRBV6-1; D is unresolved. The CDR3 covers 13 residues. The V and J ends lost 4 bases and 5 bases respectively, with 8 bases between them. Per germline, CDR1 MNHNS and CDR2 SASEGT. The CDR3 reads CASSVRETGELFF. The CDR3 bases are TGTGCCAGCAGTGTAAGGGAAACCGGGGAGCTGTTTTTT.

This clonotype was counted ten times or more. V gene TRBV5-4 combines with J gene TRBJ2-2, with D hard to call. Germline loops: CDR1 SGHNT, CDR2 YYREEE (reference sequence). The V and J ends lost 4 bases and 2 bases respectively, with 9 bases between them. This CDR3 has 14 residues. CDR3 in amino acids: CASSGGLNTGELFF. The DNA of the CDR3 is TGTGCCAGCAGCGGTGGGTTAAACACCGGGGAGCTGTTTTTT.

In its sample, this clonotype was seen a few times. The V and J genes are TRBV11-3 and TRBJ2-1; 8 nucleotides agree with TRBD1. The CDR3 is made up of 15 amino acids. V dropped 1 base and J dropped 8; count of bases not matched to a gene: 7. Germline CDR1 SGHNT, CDR2 YENEEA. In DNA form, the CDR3 reads TGTGCCAGCAGCTTAGCAGGGGGCGATTGGTATGAGCAGTTCTTC. Translation gives CASSLAGGDWYEQFF.

V gene TRBV29-1 combines with J gene TRBJ2-3, with D unclear. The V end was cut by 0 bases, the J end by 4 bases, with 11 bases between. Germline assignment: CDR1 SQVTM and CDR2 ANQGSEA. The CDR3 is 14 residues long. The CDR3 is CSVEDIPFSDTQYF. The CDR3 bases are TGCAGCGTTGAAGATATACCATTTTCAGATACGCAGTATTTT.

With regard to this clonotype: A much bigger clone sits one base away, suggesting this may be a read error. The V call is TRBV7-9, the J call TRBJ1-1; D uncertain. There are 14 residues in the CDR3. V shed 5 bases and J shed 1 base, with 11 bases lying between them. CDR1 is SEHNR and CDR2 is FQNEAQ in the germline V gene (reference sequence). The chain's CDR3 is CASSTLAGNTEAFF. The DNA for the CDR3 is TGTGCCAGCAGCACCTTAGCAGGGAACACTGAAGCTTTCTTT.

The chain combines TRBV10-3 with TRBJ1-1, with 12 bases fitting TRBD1. The CDR3 loop spans 14 amino acids. V lost 11 bases, J lost 3 bases, and 7 bases stayed unmatched. Per the germline V gene, CDR1 is ENHRY and CDR2 is SYGVKD. CDR3 in amino acids: CAGSGTGGYTEAFF. CDR3 bases: TGTGCCGGCTCCGGGACAGGGGGCTACACTGAAGCTTTCTTT.

J is TRBJ1-1 and V is TRBV20-1; perhaps TRBD1 as D (5 bases). Germline-derived CDR1 and CDR2 are DFQATT and SNEGSKA (reference sequence). Trimming removed 4 bases at V and 1 base at J, with 13 bases between. This CDR3 spans 14 amino acids. CDR3 protein: CSAKKGLTNTEAFF. The DNA for the CDR3 is TGCAGTGCTAAAAAGGGACTGACGAACACTGAAGCTTTCTTT.

This clonotype was observed many times. The rearrangement links TRBV6-1 to TRBJ1-2; possible D gene TRBD1, 6 bases. Trimming cost V 5 bases and J 4 bases, with 11 bases left between them. The CDR3 is made up of 13 amino acids. In germline, CDR1 is MNHNS, CDR2 SASEGT. This CDR3 is CASSRTERYGYTF. The CDR3 DNA is TGTGCCAGCAGTAGGACAGAACGCTATGGCTACACCTTC.

V gene TRBV5-6 combines with J gene TRBJ2-1, with D hard to call. CDR3 size: 12 residues. Germline V gives CDR1 SGHDT, CDR2 YYEEEE. V was cut by 6 bases and J by 1 base, with 5 bases left in between. In DNA, the CDR3 is TGTGCCAGCAAGCGATCCTACAATGAGCAGTTCTTC. It is translated as CASKRSYNEQFF.

The chain joins TRBV7-9 to TRBJ2-1; no definite D call. This CDR3 has 12 amino acids. The ends were cut back, 5 bases at V and 15 bases at J, with 17 bases in the middle. Germline lookup yields CDR1 SEHNR and CDR2 FQNEAQ (reference sequence). CDR3 bases: TGTGCCAGCAGCCCCAGCCGGGCCTCCCGGTTCTTC. Amino acid sequence: CASSPSRASRFF. The full variable domain, in which reference TRBV7-9 and TRBJ2-1 provide the parts outside the CDR3, is DTGVSQNPRHKITKRGQNVTFRCDPISEHNRLYWYRQTLGQGPEFLTYFQNEAQLEKSRLLSDRFSAERPKGSFSTLEIQRTEQGDSAMYLCASSPSRASRFFGPGTRLTVL.

In its sample, this clonotype was seen once. The CDR3 reads CSARGGPNTEAFF. CDR3 in DNA: TGCAGTGCTAGAGGGGGACCTAACACTGAAGCTTTCTTT. The chain links TRBV20-1 to TRBJ1-1; the D gene is possibly TRBD1 (5 bases). The CDR3 spans 13 residues. V gave up 1 base and J gave up 2 bases, with 8 bases separating them. Germline CDR1 DFQATT, CDR2 SNEGSKA (reference sequence).

V gene TRBV7-3 combines with J gene TRBJ1-6; D is unclear. V was shortened by 2 bases and J by 7 bases, with 6 bases between the two germline ends. CDR3 length: 13 residues. The germline gives CDR1 SGHTA, CDR2 FQGTGA. CDR3 sequence reads: CASSLGGNSPLHF. The CDR3 nucleotides are TGTGCCAGCAGCTTAGGCGGGAATTCACCCCTCCACTTT.